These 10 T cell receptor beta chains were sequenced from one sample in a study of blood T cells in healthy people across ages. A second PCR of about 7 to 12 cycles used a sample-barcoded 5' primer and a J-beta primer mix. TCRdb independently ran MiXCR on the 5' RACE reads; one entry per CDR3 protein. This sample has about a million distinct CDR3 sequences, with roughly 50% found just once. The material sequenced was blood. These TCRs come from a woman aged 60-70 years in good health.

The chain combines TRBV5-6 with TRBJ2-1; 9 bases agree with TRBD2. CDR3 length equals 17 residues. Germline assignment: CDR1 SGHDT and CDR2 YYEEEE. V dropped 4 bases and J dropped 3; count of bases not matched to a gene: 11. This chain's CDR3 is CASSLQLLAGRYNEQFF. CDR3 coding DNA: TGTGCCAGCAGCCTGCAATTACTAGCGGGTCGCTACAATGAGCAGTTCTTC. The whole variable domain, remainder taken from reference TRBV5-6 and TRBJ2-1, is DAGVTQSPTHLIKTRGQQVTLRCSPKSGHDTVSWYQQALGQGPQFIFQYYEEEERQRGNFPDRFSGHQFPNYSSELNVNALLLGDSALYLCASSLQLLAGRYNEQFFGPGTRLTVL.

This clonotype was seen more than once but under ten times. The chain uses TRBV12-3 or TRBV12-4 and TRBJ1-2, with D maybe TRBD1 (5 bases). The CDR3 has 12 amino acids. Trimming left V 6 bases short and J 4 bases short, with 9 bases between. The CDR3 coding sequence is TGTGCCAGCAGGAGGGGAGTCTATGGCTACACCTTC. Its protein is CASRRGVYGYTF.

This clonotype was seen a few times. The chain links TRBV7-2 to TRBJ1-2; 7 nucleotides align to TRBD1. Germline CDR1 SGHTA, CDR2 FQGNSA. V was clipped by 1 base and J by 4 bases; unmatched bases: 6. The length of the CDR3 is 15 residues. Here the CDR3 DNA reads TGTGCCAGCAGCTTAGACCGACAGGGACGCTATGGCTACACCTTC. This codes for CASSLDRQGRYGYTF.

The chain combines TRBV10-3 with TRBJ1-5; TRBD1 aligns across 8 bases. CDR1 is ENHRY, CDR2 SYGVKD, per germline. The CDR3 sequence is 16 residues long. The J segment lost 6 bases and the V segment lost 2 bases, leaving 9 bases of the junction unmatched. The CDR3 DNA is TGTGCCATCAGTGAGGCGGTTCGACAGGGGAGTCAGCCCCAGCATTTT. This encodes CAISEAVRQGSQPQHF.

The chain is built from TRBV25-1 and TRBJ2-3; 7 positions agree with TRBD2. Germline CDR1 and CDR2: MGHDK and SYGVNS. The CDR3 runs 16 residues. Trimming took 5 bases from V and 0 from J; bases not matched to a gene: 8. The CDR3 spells CASSIGEGRSTDTQYF. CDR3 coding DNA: TGTGCCAGCAGTATTGGGGAGGGCCGGAGCACAGATACGCAGTATTTT.

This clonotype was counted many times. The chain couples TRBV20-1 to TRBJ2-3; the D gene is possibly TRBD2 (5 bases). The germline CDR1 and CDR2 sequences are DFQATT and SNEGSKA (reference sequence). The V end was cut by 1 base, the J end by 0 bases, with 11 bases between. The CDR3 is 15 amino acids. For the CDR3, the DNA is TGCAGTGCTAGAGGGGGAGCTAGGAGCACAGATACGCAGTATTTT. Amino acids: CSARGGARSTDTQYF.

This CDR3 reads CASSLFQNTDTQYF. The CDR3 DNA reads as TGTGCCAGCAGTTTATTCCAGAACACAGATACGCAGTATTTT. J is TRBJ2-3 and V is TRBV28, with D uncertain. V shed 1 base and J shed 2 bases, with 7 bases lying between them. The CDR3 runs 14 residues. Germline CDR1 is MDHEN and CDR2 is SYDVKM.

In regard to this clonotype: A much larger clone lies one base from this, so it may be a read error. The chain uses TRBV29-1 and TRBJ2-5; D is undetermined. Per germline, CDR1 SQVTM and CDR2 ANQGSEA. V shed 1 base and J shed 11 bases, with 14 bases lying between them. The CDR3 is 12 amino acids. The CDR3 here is CSVEVVYNEQYF. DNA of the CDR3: TGCAGCGTTGAAGTTGTTTACAATGAGCAGTACTTC.

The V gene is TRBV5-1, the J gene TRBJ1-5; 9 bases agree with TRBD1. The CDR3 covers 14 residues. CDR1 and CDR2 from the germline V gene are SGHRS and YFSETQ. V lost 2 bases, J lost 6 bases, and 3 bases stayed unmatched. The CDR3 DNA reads TGCGCCAGCAGCTTAGGGACAGGGTCTCAGCCCCAGCATTTT. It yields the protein CASSLGTGSQPQHF.

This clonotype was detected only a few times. As DNA, the CDR3 is TGTGCCAGCAGCGCCAGTTCGGATACGCAGTATTTT. Translation gives CASSASSDTQYF. The rearrangement links TRBV7-9 to TRBJ2-3; no definite D call. Germline V gene sequence: CDR1 SEHNR, CDR2 FQNEAQ (reference sequence). Trimming removed 5 bases from V and 6 bases from J, with 9 bases in between. CDR3 length equals 12 residues.